This passage covers 15 T cell receptor beta chains from one sample sequenced in a study of blood T cell repertoires in COVID-19. Assay used: immunoSEQ multiplex PCR; TCRdb lists only in-frame clones, some missing. The sample records about 200,000 clones, about 85% being singletons. Sequencing was carried out using peripheral blood. Every receptor here comes from a man aged 60-69 years with active or convalescent COVID-19.

The chain is built from TRBV5-5 and TRBJ2-7; D perhaps matches TRBD1 (5 bases). With 0 bases removed from V and 2 bases from J, the gap between germline ends came to 12 bases. Germline V CDR1 and CDR2: SGHKS, YYEKEE (reference sequence). CDR3 size: 15 residues. CDR3 in DNA: TGTGCCAGCAGCTTGGGTCCACAGGACACCTACGAGCAGTACTTC. Translating gives CASSLGPQDTYEQYF.

This rearrangement joins TRBV10-3 to TRBJ1-6, with 7 nucleotides matching TRBD1. V dropped 7 bases and J dropped 6; count of bases not matched to a gene: 3. This CDR3 is built from 13 residues. From germline, CDR1 is ENHRY and CDR2 SYGVKD. This CDR3 is CAITRDSNSPLHF. CDR3 DNA: TGTGCCATCACCCGGGACAGTAATTCACCCCTCCACTTT.

This rearrangement joins TRBV6-5 to TRBJ2-7; maybe TRBD1 (6 bases). CDR3 size: 14 residues. Trimming cost V 5 bases and J 3 bases, with 14 bases left between them. Germline V gene sequence: CDR1 MNHEY, CDR2 SVGAGI. CDR3 nucleotide sequence: TGTGCCAGCAGTACTGACAGGTTTTTCTACGAGCAGTACTTC. As protein: CASSTDRFFYEQYF.

The chain links TRBV5-1 to TRBJ1-3, with D hard to call. The CDR3 length is 14 residues. Germline CDR1 and CDR2: SGHRS and YFSETQ. Deletions cut 4 bases from V and 4 bases from J, with 12 bases between. The CDR3: CASSIEGRGNTIYF. The CDR3 DNA reads as TGCGCCAGCAGCATCGAGGGTCGAGGAAACACCATATATTTT.

This clone is a singleton in its sample. The chain links TRBV7-3 to TRBJ2-5; 9 nucleotides align to TRBD1. The V segment lost 5 bases and the J segment 5 bases; nucleotides outside the gene matches: 6. The CDR3 runs to 14 residues. The germline V gene encodes CDR1 SGHTA and CDR2 FQGTGA. The chain's CDR3 is CASSTRTGEETQYF. Written as DNA, the CDR3 is TGTGCCAGCAGCACCCGGACAGGGGAGGAGACCCAGTACTTC. Based on the CDR3 plus reference TRBV7-3 and TRBJ2-5, the full variable domain is GAGVSQTPSNKVTEKGKYVELRCDPISGHTALYWYRQSLGQGPEFLIYFQGTGAADDSGLPNDRFFAVRPEGSVSTLKIQRTERGDSAVYLCASSTRTGEETQYFGPGTRLLVL.

The rearrangement joins TRBV7-9 to TRBJ1-4; TRBD1 might be the D (6 bases). This CDR3 is 18 amino acids long. The V and J ends lost 2 bases and 7 bases respectively, with 23 bases between them. Germline V gene sequence: CDR1 SEHNR, CDR2 FQNEAQ (reference sequence). The CDR3 DNA follows: TGTGCCAGCAGCTTATTGCGGCAGGGGTTCGCCTCTACTGAAAAACTGTTTTTT. Its protein product is CASSLLRQGFASTEKLFF. The full variable domain, rest sourced from reference TRBV7-9 and TRBJ1-4, is DTGVSQNPRHKITKRGQNVTFRCDPISEHNRLYWYRQTLGQGPEFLTYFQNEAQLEKSRLLSDRFSAERPKGSFSTLEIQRTEQGDSAMYLCASSLLRQGFASTEKLFFGSGTQLSVL.

This chain joins TRBV5-1 and TRBJ2-5; maybe TRBD1 (5 bases). Per germline, CDR1 SGHRS and CDR2 YFSETQ. The CDR3 loop spans 13 amino acids. Trimming removed 4 bases at V and 7 bases at J, with 14 bases between. CDR3 sequence reads: CASSRTTQGTQYF. As DNA, the CDR3 is TGCGCCAGCAGCCGGACGACTCAGGGGACCCAGTACTTC.

This clone appeared a single time. V usage is TRBV6-5 and J usage is TRBJ2-2, with D possibly being TRBD1 (6 bases). Trimming took 8 bases from V and 4 from J, leaving 17 bases between them. The V gene's germline CDR1 is MNHEY and CDR2 SVGAGI. The CDR3 consists of 15 residues. DNA for the CDR3: TGTGCCAGCTCCAAGTCGGAAGGGGGCACCGGGGAGCTGTTTTTT. As protein: CASSKSEGGTGELFF.

This clone was seen only a few times. The chain carries TRBV11-2 and TRBJ2-2; 10 positions match TRBD2. Germline V lookup: CDR1 SGHAT, CDR2 FQNNGV. This CDR3 is built from 18 residues. V trimming: 6 bases; J trimming: 0 bases; junction bases outside the gene matches: 10. The CDR3 loop reads CASRSLKAGGPNTGELFF. DNA for the CDR3: TGTGCCAGCAGATCCCTGAAAGCGGGGGGGCCGAACACCGGGGAGCTGTTTTTT.

About this clone: At the DNA level, this CDR3 is encoded by other sequences in the same sample as well. The chain carries TRBV9 and TRBJ2-5, with 9 bases lining up with TRBD2. The CDR3 runs 16 residues. The V gene end was trimmed by 0 bases and the J gene end by 2 bases; junction bases not matched to a gene: 5. Germline V gives CDR1 SGDLS, CDR2 YYNGEE. CDR3 sequence reads: CASSVGNSGGQETQYF. As DNA, the CDR3 is TGTGCCAGCAGCGTAGGTAATAGCGGGGGTCAAGAGACCCAGTACTTC.

The J gene is TRBJ1-5, the V gene TRBV19, with D perhaps matching TRBD1 (5 bases). V lost 1 base, J lost 7 bases, and 17 bases lay in between. The germline gives CDR1 LNHDA, CDR2 SQIVND (reference sequence). The length of the CDR3 is 16 residues. CDR3 coding DNA: TGTGCCAGTAGTATAGGTGGCAGGGTGGGAGGACAGCCCCAGCATTTT. This codes for CASSIGGRVGGQPQHF.

This chain joins TRBV20-1 and TRBJ1-1, with 9 bases lining up with TRBD1. J lost 3 bases, V lost 3 bases, and 8 bases had no gene match. CDR1 is DFQATT and CDR2 is SNEGSKA in the germline V gene (reference sequence). The CDR3 consists of 15 residues. This CDR3 reads CSASPGTGMHTEAFF. The CDR3 DNA sequence: TGCAGTGCTAGTCCCGGGACAGGGATGCACACTGAAGCTTTCTTT.

The CDR3 DNA reads TGTGCCAGCAGCATTAGTGAGGGGGCAGGGCCCCAGCATTTT. Protein product: CASSISEGAGPQHF. V usage is TRBV7-9 and J usage is TRBJ1-5; 7 nucleotides line up with TRBD1. Trimming took 5 bases from V and 9 from J; bases not matched to a gene: 10. In germline, CDR1 is SEHNR, CDR2 FQNEAQ (reference sequence). This CDR3 comprises 14 residues. Filled out from reference TRBV7-9 and TRBJ1-5, the complete variable domain reads DTGVSQNPRHKITKRGQNVTFRCDPISEHNRLYWYRQTLGQGPEFLTYFQNEAQLEKSRLLSDRFSAERPKGSFSTLEIQRTEQGDSAMYLCASSISEGAGPQHFGDGTRLSIL.

The rearrangement joins TRBV7-2 to TRBJ2-5, with 11 bases identical to TRBD1. The V and J ends lost 4 bases and 5 bases, in that order; junction bases with no gene match: 6. Germline V lookup: CDR1 SGHTA, CDR2 FQGNSA. The CDR3 spans 15 residues. This CDR3 reads CASSYGQGAGETQYF. DNA for the CDR3: TGTGCCAGCAGCTACGGACAGGGGGCAGGGGAGACCCAGTACTTC.

The chain couples TRBV30 to TRBJ1-5, with D perhaps matching TRBD1 (5 bases). CDR3 size: 12 residues. Germline CDR1 reads GTSNPN; CDR2 reads SVGIG (reference sequence). V was trimmed by 3 bases and J by 5 bases, leaving 8 bases between them. Written as DNA, the CDR3 is TGTGCCTGGAGCCAGGGCGATCAGCCCCAGCATTTT. Protein: CAWSQGDQPQHF.